The 25 T cell receptor beta chains in this list originate from one sample, sequenced in a study of blood T cell repertoires in COVID-19. Sequenced by immunoSEQ multiplex PCR; TCRdb stores in-frame clones only, minus some. The data show about 140,000 clones, around nine tenths seen once. The sequenced sample consisted of peripheral blood. The receptors originated from a woman between 50 and 59 years old with acute or convalescent COVID-19.

The CDR3 is CASSPQGAVTEAFF. CDR3 nucleotide sequence: TGTGCCAGCAGTCCACAGGGGGCGGTCACTGAAGCTTTCTTT. This chain connects TRBV6-5 to TRBJ1-1; 9 bases are shared with TRBD1. This CDR3 has 14 amino acids. Germline assignment: CDR1 MNHEY and CDR2 SVGAGI. Losses at the gene ends were 5 bases for V and 4 bases for J; bases not matched to a gene: 5.

This sequence joins TRBV4-1 and TRBJ2-5, with 7 bases aligning to TRBD2. With V trimmed by 1 base and J by 2 bases, 7 bases remained unmatched. The CDR3 length is 16 residues. Germline V gene sequence: CDR1 MGHRA, CDR2 YSYEKL. CDR3 sequence (DNA): TGCGCCAGCAGCCAAGGGGGGGGATCCCAGCAAGAGACCCAGTACTTC. Its protein product is CASSQGGGSQQETQYF.

The chain has TRBV9 and TRBJ2-7; the D gene is possibly TRBD2 (6 bases). The V gene's germline CDR1 is SGDLS and CDR2 YYNGEE. Trimming shortened V by 7 bases and J by 4 bases, and 21 bases separated the two germline ends. The CDR3 loop spans 15 amino acids. This CDR3 is CASAPGSGEYYEQYF. CDR3 bases: TGTGCCAGCGCCCCTGGCTCGGGAGAATATTACGAGCAGTACTTC. The whole variable domain, filled in from reference TRBV9 and TRBJ2-7, reads DSGVTQTPKHLITATGQRVTLRCSPRSGDLSVYWYQQSLDQGLQFLIQYYNGEERAKGNILERFSAQQFPDLHSELNLSSLELGDSALYFCASAPGSGEYYEQYFGPGTRLTVT.

The CDR3 region has the DNA TGTGCCAGCAGCTTGGTAGTGGGAGAGGTCTACAATGAGCAGTTCTTC. Protein sequence: CASSLVVGEVYNEQFF. The rearrangement joins TRBV5-6 to TRBJ2-1; D perhaps matches TRBD2 (5 bases). The CDR3 has 16 residues. The V end lost 0 bases, the J end lost 3 bases, and 13 bases lay between the germline ends. Germline V gives CDR1 SGHDT, CDR2 YYEEEE. Together with reference TRBV5-6 and TRBJ2-1, the CDR3 gives the full variable domain: DAGVTQSPTHLIKTRGQQVTLRCSPKSGHDTVSWYQQALGQGPQFIFQYYEEEERQRGNFPDRFSGHQFPNYSSELNVNALLLGDSALYLCASSLVVGEVYNEQFFGPGTRLTVL.

CDR3 DNA: TGCAGTGCCCATCCAGGGGAGACCCAGTACTTC. Residues: CSAHPGETQYF. V and J are TRBV20-1 and TRBJ2-5, with D perhaps matching TRBD1 (5 bases). Germline CDR1 DFQATT, CDR2 SNEGSKA (reference sequence). V was trimmed by 6 bases and J by 5 bases, leaving 10 bases between them. CDR3 length: 11 amino acids.

This rearrangement joins TRBV6-5 to TRBJ2-2; TRBD1 matches at 7 bases. Germline trimming cut 5 bases from V and 4 bases from J; bases unmatched to any gene: 4. The CDR3 is 14 amino acids. Germline lookup yields CDR1 MNHEY and CDR2 SVGAGI. The CDR3 sequence is CASSRDRFTGELFF. As DNA, the CDR3 is TGTGCCAGCAGTCGGGACAGATTCACCGGGGAGCTGTTTTTT.

The chain is built from TRBV7-9 and TRBJ1-1, with a weak D call TRBD1 (5 bases). The CDR3 totals 14 residues. V lost 6 bases, J lost 0 bases, and 11 bases lay in between. Per the germline V gene, CDR1 is SEHNR and CDR2 is FQNEAQ (reference sequence). The CDR3 DNA sequence: TGTGCCAGCAGGTTTGGACACATGAACACTGAAGCTTTCTTT. Protein sequence: CASRFGHMNTEAFF.

The chain employs TRBV9 and TRBJ2-7; TRBD2 matches 12 bases. CDR1 is SGDLS and CDR2 is YYNGEE in the germline V gene. The CDR3 is 15 amino acids. With V trimmed by 2 bases and J by 3 bases, 3 bases remained unmatched. This CDR3 reads CASSVSGLAGYEQYF. CDR3 coding DNA: TGTGCCAGCAGCGTCTCGGGACTAGCGGGCTACGAGCAGTACTTC.

V is TRBV20-1 and J is TRBJ1-5; a weak D match, TRBD1 (5 bases). The CDR3 runs 15 residues. Looked up from germline, CDR1 is DFQATT and CDR2 is SNEGSKA (reference sequence). Trimming took 3 bases from V and 5 from J, leaving 17 bases between them. CDR3 coding DNA: TGCAGTGCTAGTAAGGACACCGAAGGTCATCAGCCCCAGCATTTT. It specifies CSASKDTEGHQPQHF.

This clone was found once. Other DNA sequences in the same sample also yield this CDR3. V is TRBV10-3 and J is TRBJ1-1; D perhaps matches TRBD1 (6 bases). Germline V CDR1 and CDR2: ENHRY, SYGVKD. CDR3 size: 15 residues. Trimming took 0 bases from V and 0 from J, leaving 8 bases between them. The CDR3 loop reads CAISESRQVNTEAFF. The CDR3 DNA reads TGTGCCATCAGTGAGTCAAGACAGGTGAACACTGAAGCTTTCTTT.

The V gene is TRBV20-1, the J gene TRBJ2-7; 11 bases are a match to TRBD2. The germline V gene has CDR1 DFQATT and CDR2 SNEGSKA (reference sequence). CDR3 length equals 17 residues. Trimming removed 3 bases from V and 0 bases from J; junction bases left unmatched: 10. The chain's CDR3 is CSASSPSGGSISYEQYF. The CDR3, as DNA: TGCAGTGCTAGTTCCCCTAGCGGGGGGTCAATCTCCTACGAGCAGTACTTC.

This clone occurred a few times. This chain connects TRBV19 to TRBJ2-1, with D tentatively TRBD2 (7 bases). CDR3 length: 14 amino acids. Germline CDR1 is LNHDA and CDR2 is SQIVND (reference sequence). The germline V and J ends were trimmed by 8 bases and 9 bases, with 20 bases remaining between them. CDR3 region: CASSLRGGGGEQFF. DNA of the CDR3: TGTGCCAGTTCCCTCAGGGGAGGGGGAGGTGAGCAGTTCTTC.

The chain is built from TRBV5-1 and TRBJ2-1; D unresolved. The V and J ends lost 2 bases and 1 base respectively, with 7 bases between them. Germline lookup yields CDR1 SGHRS and CDR2 YFSETQ. The length of the CDR3 is 14 residues. The CDR3 spells CASSLETSYNEQFF. In DNA form, the CDR3 reads TGCGCCAGCAGCTTAGAGACATCCTACAATGAGCAGTTCTTC.

V and J are TRBV4-1 and TRBJ1-3; D ambiguous. Germline CDR1 and CDR2: MGHRA and YSYEKL. This CDR3 comprises 13 residues. V lost 0 bases and J 4 bases, leaving 4 bases between the germline ends. The CDR3 spells CASSQDRGNTIYF. The CDR3 DNA is TGCGCCAGCAGCCAAGACAGAGGAAACACCATATATTTT.

The chain is built from TRBV19 and TRBJ1-5, with TRBD1 as a possible D gene (5 bases). Germline V gives CDR1 LNHDA, CDR2 SQIVND (reference sequence). The CDR3 consists of 15 residues. V lost 5 bases and J lost 0, with 11 bases in between. The CDR3 sequence: CASSYRGGSNQPQHF. Here the CDR3 DNA reads TGTGCCAGTAGTTATAGGGGTGGTAGCAATCAGCCCCAGCATTTT.

In the case of this clone: One end of the junction is discordant with germline, which a read error may explain. The rearrangement uses TRBV5-1 and TRBJ2-1; possibly TRBD1 for D (6 bases). CDR3 length: 15 amino acids. The germline V gene has CDR1 SGHRS and CDR2 YFSETQ. The CDR3 is CASSLEGRGHPYGVF. The CDR3 region has the DNA TGCGCCAGCAGCTTGGAGGGACGGGGACACCCTTATGGGGTCTTC.

This sequence joins TRBV11-1 and TRBJ2-3, with a tentative D call TRBD1 (6 bases). The germline CDR1 and CDR2 sequences are SGHAT and FQDESV (reference sequence). CDR3 size: 15 residues. V was cut by 4 bases and J by 2 bases, with 13 bases left in between. The CDR3: CASSSGTPVTDTQYF. Here the CDR3 DNA reads TGTGCCAGCAGCTCCGGGACACCCGTCACAGATACGCAGTATTTT.

The chain joins TRBV5-1 to TRBJ1-1; D is undetermined. V lost 7 bases and J 0 bases, leaving 19 bases between the germline ends. Germline CDR1 is SGHRS and CDR2 is YFSETQ. The length of the CDR3 is 16 residues. CDR3 in DNA: TGCGCCAGCTTCCCTGGAGCAGTTCAAATGAACACTGAAGCTTTCTTT. It codes for CASFPGAVQMNTEAFF.

The chain carries TRBV12-3 or TRBV12-4 and TRBJ1-2; TRBD1 might be the D (5 bases). The CDR3 covers 13 residues. Trimming stripped 3 bases from V and 2 bases from J, with 7 bases between. CDR3 protein: CASSLEGNYGYTF. The CDR3 DNA reads as TGTGCCAGCAGTTTGGAGGGGAACTATGGCTACACCTTC.

The gene calls are TRBV6-5 and TRBJ2-1, with D perhaps TRBD1 (6 bases). The CDR3 has 14 residues. Germline lookup yields CDR1 MNHEY and CDR2 SVGAGI. Trimming shortened V by 7 bases and J by 6 bases, and 16 bases separated the two germline ends. This CDR3 reads CASKLDRSGNEQFF. The CDR3 nucleotides are TGTGCCAGCAAATTAGACAGGTCTGGCAATGAGCAGTTCTTC.

The chain links TRBV2 to TRBJ1-5; TRBD1 might be the D (5 bases). CDR1 is SNHLY and CDR2 is FYNNEI in the germline V gene. This CDR3 contains 15 residues. The ends were cut back, 4 bases at V and 2 bases at J, with 12 bases in the middle. The CDR3 loop reads CASSGPGVGNQPQHF. The DNA of the CDR3 is TGTGCCAGCAGTGGTCCGGGGGTTGGCAATCAGCCCCAGCATTTT.

The CDR3 is CASSSPGTSGEDEQYF. DNA of the CDR3: TGTGCCAGCAGTTCGCCCGGGACTAGCGGGGAAGACGAGCAGTACTTC. The J gene is TRBJ2-7, the V gene TRBV28, with 13 bases aligning to TRBD2. The CDR3 has 16 amino acids. The germline V gene encodes CDR1 MDHEN and CDR2 SYDVKM. V gave up 4 bases and J gave up 5 bases; unmatched junction bases: 8.

The chain is built from TRBV5-1 and TRBJ1-2; 9 bases are a match to TRBD1. Trimming took 1 base from V and 3 from J; bases not matched to a gene: 7. The CDR3 contains 16 residues. Per the germline V gene, CDR1 is SGHRS and CDR2 is YFSETQ. CDR3 protein: CASSLWWDRADYGYTF. In DNA form, the CDR3 reads TGCGCCAGCAGCTTGTGGTGGGACAGGGCTGACTATGGCTACACCTTC.

The rearrangement links TRBV7-6 to TRBJ2-5; 11 bases align to TRBD2. In germline, CDR1 is SGHVS, CDR2 FNYEAQ. V lost 1 base and J lost 4; bases outside the gene matches: 5. CDR3 length: 16 amino acids. This chain's CDR3 is CASSLEIGLAGETQYF. CDR3 DNA: TGTGCCAGCAGCTTAGAGATTGGACTAGCGGGAGAGACCCAGTACTTC.

The V gene is TRBV27, the J gene TRBJ1-2; D gene uncertain. The CDR3 has 15 residues. V was cut by 5 bases and J by 5 bases, with 18 bases left in between. The germline V gene has CDR1 MNHEY and CDR2 SMNVEV (reference sequence). CDR3 region: CASSKWYAPGYGYTF. As DNA, the CDR3 is TGTGCCAGCAGTAAGTGGTATGCCCCGGGGTATGGCTACACCTTC.